These 13 T cell receptor beta chains came from one sample sequenced in a study of cytomegalovirus exposure and HLA in healthy donors. PCR amplification relied on 60 Vbeta primers (plus 13 Jbeta primers). Profiling relied on immunoSEQ multiplex PCR, and the TCRdb table lists in-frame clones only, not all of them. The table shows around 90,000 clones, with roughly 60% occurring only once. The source material was PBMCs. The receptor source for this set is a boy younger than 18 in good health and CMV-seropositive.

The chain carries TRBV6-5 and TRBJ1-6; tentatively, D is TRBD1 (5 bases). Germline loops: CDR1 MNHEY, CDR2 SVGAGI. Trimming took 6 bases from V and 4 from J, leaving 10 bases between them. CDR3 length equals 14 residues. The CDR3 spells CASSAGPYNSPLHF. CDR3 coding DNA: TGTGCCAGCAGCGCGGGGCCATATAATTCACCCCTCCACTTT.

This clone was counted between two and nine times. The gene calls are TRBV18 and TRBJ1-1, with a tentative D call TRBD1 (5 bases). Germline lookup yields CDR1 KGHSH and CDR2 LQKENI. V lost 6 bases and J 2 bases, leaving 10 bases between the germline ends. The CDR3 runs 13 residues. CDR3 coding DNA: TGTGCCAGCTCGCAGGGTTTTAACACTGAAGCTTTCTTT. It is translated as CASSQGFNTEAFF.

J is TRBJ1-1 and V is TRBV30; no reliable D call. Looked up from germline, CDR1 is GTSNPN and CDR2 is SVGIG (reference sequence). The CDR3 contains 16 residues. The V end lost 4 bases, the J end lost 6 bases, and 24 bases lay between the germline ends. The CDR3 loop reads CAWTFGGLRGWSEAFF. CDR3 sequence (DNA): TGTGCCTGGACCTTCGGAGGGCTCCGGGGTTGGTCTGAAGCTTTCTTT.

This clone has just a few counts. The chain recombines TRBV2 with TRBJ1-1, with no clear D. Trimming pared 1 base from V and 10 bases from J, leaving 16 bases between. Germline V CDR1 and CDR2: SNHLY, FYNNEI. The CDR3 loop spans 14 amino acids. This CDR3 is CASSEEAVISAAFF. In nucleotides, the CDR3 is TGTGCCAGCAGTGAAGAGGCGGTAATTTCAGCAGCTTTCTTT.

The table lists this clone with a few counts. The rearrangement uses TRBV2 and TRBJ2-2; D might be TRBD1 (6 bases). The CDR3 length is 15 residues. Germline V gene sequence: CDR1 SNHLY, CDR2 FYNNEI. Trimming left V 5 bases short and J 7 bases short, with 17 bases between. Here the CDR3 reads CASSSGTIVGGELFF. As DNA, the CDR3 is TGTGCCAGCAGTTCTGGGACAATAGTAGGCGGGGAGCTGTTTTTT.

V and J are TRBV5-4 and TRBJ2-7; D possibly corresponds to TRBD1 (5 bases). The germline V gene has CDR1 SGHNT and CDR2 YYREEE (reference sequence). V shed 0 bases and J shed 2 bases, with 6 bases lying between them. This CDR3 contains 13 residues. The CDR3 DNA sequence: TGTGCCAGCAGCTTGGACAGGACCTACGAGCAGTACTTC. Its protein product is CASSLDRTYEQYF.

The chain joins TRBV18 to TRBJ1-1; TRBD1 matches 7 bases. The CDR3 is 15 amino acids. The germline V gene encodes CDR1 KGHSH and CDR2 LQKENI. V gave up 1 base and J gave up 6 bases; unmatched junction bases: 8. This chain's CDR3 is CASSPLTGDRAEAFF. The CDR3 nucleotides read TGTGCCAGCTCACCACTTACAGGGGATAGAGCTGAAGCTTTCTTT.

This clone was detected once. This chain links TRBV5-4 with TRBJ2-3; 13 positions match TRBD2. Germline V gene sequence: CDR1 SGHNT, CDR2 YYREEE (reference sequence). The CDR3 consists of 15 residues. V gave up 4 bases and J gave up 5 bases; unmatched junction bases: 4. The CDR3 DNA follows: TGTGCCAGCAGCCCGACTAGCGGGAGGATAGATACGCAGTATTTT. Protein: CASSPTSGRIDTQYF.

The rearrangement uses TRBV6-6 and TRBJ1-5, with a weak D call TRBD1 (6 bases). CDR3 size: 13 residues. The V gene's germline CDR1 is MNHNY and CDR2 SVGAGI (reference sequence). Trimming removed 6 bases from V and 9 bases from J, with 15 bases in between. The CDR3 region has the DNA TGTGCCAGCAGGTCCGGGGGGGGCTGGCCCCAGCATTTT. Amino acid sequence: CASRSGGGWPQHF.

This clone has just a few counts. The chain employs TRBV11-2 and TRBJ2-7; 10 positions match TRBD1. This CDR3 has 16 residues. J lost 5 bases, V lost 5 bases, and 12 bases had no gene match. The germline CDR1 and CDR2 sequences are SGHAT and FQNNGV. The CDR3 DNA reads TGTGCCAGCAGCCGGGGATCATGGGACAGGGGAGACGAGCAGTACTTC. This translates into CASSRGSWDRGDEQYF.

The chain carries TRBV2 and TRBJ1-1; weak D call: TRBD1 (6 bases). This CDR3 has 12 amino acids. Trimming removed 6 bases from V and 9 bases from J, with 14 bases in between. CDR1 is SNHLY, CDR2 FYNNEI, per germline. Here the CDR3 reads CASSDDRKKAFF. The CDR3 DNA reads TGTGCCAGCAGCGACGACAGGAAGAAAGCTTTCTTT.

This sequence joins TRBV5-1 and TRBJ1-6; no clear D. There are 14 residues in the CDR3. Germline CDR1 is SGHRS and CDR2 is YFSETQ. V was clipped by 0 bases and J by 5 bases, with 6 bases between them. CDR3 nucleotides: TGCGCCAGCAGCTTGGACCGGGATAATTCACCCCTCCACTTT. It translates to CASSLDRDNSPLHF.

This chain joins TRBV29-1 and TRBJ1-2, with D unclear. Trimming left V 6 bases short and J 5 bases short, with 10 bases between. The CDR3 extends over 11 amino acids. The germline CDR1 and CDR2 sequences are SQVTM and ANQGSEA. CDR3 in amino acids: CSVLGDYGYTF. As DNA, the CDR3 is TGCAGCGTCCTGGGCGATTATGGCTACACCTTC.